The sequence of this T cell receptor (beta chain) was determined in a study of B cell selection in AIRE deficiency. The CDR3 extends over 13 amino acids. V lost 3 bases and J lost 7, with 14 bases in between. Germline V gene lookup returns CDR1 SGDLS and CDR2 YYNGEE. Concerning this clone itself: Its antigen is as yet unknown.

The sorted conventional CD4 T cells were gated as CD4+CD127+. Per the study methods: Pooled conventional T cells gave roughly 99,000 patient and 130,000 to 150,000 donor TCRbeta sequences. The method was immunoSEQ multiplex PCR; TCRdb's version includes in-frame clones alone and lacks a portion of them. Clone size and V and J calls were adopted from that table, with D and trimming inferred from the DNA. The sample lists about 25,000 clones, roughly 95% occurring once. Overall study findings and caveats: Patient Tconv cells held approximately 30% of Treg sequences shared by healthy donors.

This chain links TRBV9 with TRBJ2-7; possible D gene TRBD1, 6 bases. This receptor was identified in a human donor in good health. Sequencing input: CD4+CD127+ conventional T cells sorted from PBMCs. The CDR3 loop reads CASSESQGTEQYF. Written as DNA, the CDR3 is TGTGCCAGCAGCGAATCACAGGGAACGGAGCAGTACTTC.